A single sample gave rise to the 21 T cell receptor beta chains below, sequenced in a study of blood T cells in healthy people across ages. The second PCR ran about 6 to 12 cycles with a sample-barcoded 5' primer and J-beta primers. TCRdb re-derived calls from the 5' RACE reads in MiXCR, one entry per CDR3 protein. This sample has more than 800,000 distinct CDR3 sequences, with 25% to 30% found just once. Sequencing used blood. The receptors come from a woman aged 80 or over in good health.

This clonotype was counted between two and nine times. The chain is built from TRBV15 and TRBJ1-6; 7 bases agree with TRBD1. The germline V gene has CDR1 LNHNV and CDR2 YYDKDF (reference sequence). This CDR3 comprises 15 residues. The V gene end was trimmed by 1 base and the J gene end by 6 bases; junction bases not matched to a gene: 3. This chain's CDR3 is CATSRGQGLNSPLHF. The DNA of the CDR3 is TGTGCCACCAGCAGAGGACAGGGACTTAATTCACCCCTCCACTTT.

As regards this clonotype: The junction differs from germline at one of its ends, possibly a read error. The V gene is TRBV20-1, the J gene TRBJ2-7; 10 nucleotides agree with TRBD2. This CDR3 has 15 amino acids. CDR1 DFQATT and CDR2 SNEGSKA come from the germline V gene (reference sequence). The CDR3 DNA follows: TGTAGTGCTCGCCTAGCGGGGGCCGTCTCCTACGAGCAGTACTTC. This codes for CSARLAGAVSYEQYF.

This clonotype was picked up many times. The V and J genes are TRBV7-9 and TRBJ2-3; weak D call: TRBD2 (7 bases). This CDR3 is 18 amino acids long. Per the germline V gene, CDR1 is SEHNR and CDR2 is FQNEAQ (reference sequence). Trimming removed 0 bases at V and 4 bases at J, with 20 bases between. CDR3 region: CASSLAPGRGRRSDTQYF. The CDR3 region has the DNA TGTGCCAGCAGCTTAGCCCCGGGGCGGGGGCGGAGGTCAGATACGCAGTATTTT. Full variable domain (rest looked up from reference TRBV7-9 and TRBJ2-3): DTGVSQNPRHKITKRGQNVTFRCDPISEHNRLYWYRQTLGQGPEFLTYFQNEAQLEKSRLLSDRFSAERPKGSFSTLEIQRTEQGDSAMYLCASSLAPGRGRRSDTQYFGPGTRLTVL.

With respect to this clonotype: Given a much more abundant clone one base away, this may be a read error. The genes are TRBV6-2 or TRBV6-3 and TRBJ2-7; 7 bases map to TRBD1. Looked up from germline, CDR1 is MNHEY and CDR2 is SVGEGT. With V trimmed by 5 bases and J by 9 bases, 4 bases remained unmatched. The CDR3 sequence is 11 residues long. Written as DNA, the CDR3 is TGTGCCAGCAGTAAGGACAGGCCGCAGTACTTC. It yields the protein CASSKDRPQYF.

On this clonotype itself: A much bigger clone sits one base away, suggesting this may be a read error. The gene calls are TRBV7-2 and TRBJ2-1; the match to TRBD2 covers 8 bases. The better agreement between TRBJ2-7 and the DNA end casts doubt on the J call. Per germline, CDR1 SGHTA and CDR2 FQGNSA. The CDR3 length is 15 residues. The CDR3 bases are TGTGCCAGCAGCAATAGCGGGGCTTCCTACAATGAGCAGTACTTC. It codes for CASSNSGASYNEQYF.

This clonotype was found many times. The gene calls are TRBV10-3 and TRBJ1-6, with 9 bases that match TRBD1. From germline, CDR1 is ENHRY and CDR2 SYGVKD. Losses at the gene ends were 6 bases for V and 7 bases for J; bases not matched to a gene: 19. The CDR3 is 19 amino acids. CDR3 amino acids: CAIRNEGQGVGGSNSPLHF. CDR3 nucleotide sequence: TGTGCCATCAGGAACGAGGGACAGGGAGTAGGGGGGAGCAATTCACCCCTCCACTTT.

This clonotype was picked up a small number of times. This rearrangement joins TRBV28 to TRBJ1-2, with 8 bases fitting TRBD1. CDR1 and CDR2 (germline): MDHEN, SYDVKM. The CDR3 sequence is 17 residues long. After removal of 3 bases from V and 0 bases from J, the junction contained 9 bases not matched to a gene. The CDR3 loop is CASSLAGGANSNYGYTF. CDR3 DNA: TGTGCCAGCAGTTTGGCAGGGGGCGCTAATTCTAACTATGGCTACACCTTC.

This clonotype was recorded many times. The rearrangement joins TRBV7-6 to TRBJ2-5, with 11 nucleotides matching TRBD1. From germline, CDR1 is SGHVS and CDR2 FNYEAQ. The CDR3 spans 16 residues. The V and J ends lost 5 bases and 6 bases, in that order; junction bases with no gene match: 11. CDR3 region: CASSPSLDRGLKTQYF. CDR3 nucleotides: TGTGCCAGCAGCCCATCCCTGGACAGGGGGCTAAAGACCCAGTACTTC.

This clonotype has a handful of counts. V is TRBV27 and J is TRBJ2-1; no definite D call. Germline lookup yields CDR1 MNHEY and CDR2 SMNVEV (reference sequence). V lost 2 bases and J 10 bases, leaving 15 bases between the germline ends. This CDR3 comprises 14 residues. DNA for the CDR3: TGTGCCAGCAGTTTACAGTATCAGGCCTACGAGCAGTTCTTC. Translation: CASSLQYQAYEQFF.

This clonotype was seen repeatedly, ten times or more. V and J are TRBV25-1 and TRBJ2-7; 7 bases agree with TRBD1. Germline V gives CDR1 MGHDK, CDR2 SYGVNS. The CDR3 loop spans 13 amino acids. V dropped 3 bases and J dropped 7; count of bases not matched to a gene: 6. For the CDR3, the DNA is TGTGCCAGCAGTGACTTAATACAGGGGGAGCAGTACTTC. As protein: CASSDLIQGEQYF.

This clonotype has at least ten counts. The chain links TRBV5-5 to TRBJ2-7; D is perhaps TRBD2 (6 bases). CDR1 is SGHKS, CDR2 YYEKEE, per germline (reference sequence). Trimming removed 3 bases from V and 2 bases from J, with 12 bases in between. The CDR3 sequence is 14 residues long. CDR3: CASSSRDFTYEQYF. In DNA form, the CDR3 reads TGTGCCAGCAGCTCCCGGGACTTCACCTACGAGCAGTACTTC.

At least ten counts were recorded for this clonotype. The CDR3 sequence: CSASLGRDEQFF. The CDR3 DNA reads TGCAGTGCTTCACTGGGAAGGGATGAGCAGTTCTTC. This chain uses TRBV20-1 with TRBJ2-1; no clear D. The CDR3 is made up of 12 amino acids. Per the germline V gene, CDR1 is DFQATT and CDR2 is SNEGSKA (reference sequence). Trimming removed 5 bases at V and 8 bases at J, with 13 bases between.

This clonotype was counted ten times or more. This chain uses TRBV10-1 with TRBJ2-3; 8 bases agree with TRBD2. Germline CDR1 and CDR2: WNHNN and SYGVQD (reference sequence). CDR3 length: 15 residues. The ends lost 4 bases at V and 1 base at J; junction bases unmatched: 4. The CDR3 is CASSGAAGGTDTQYF. The CDR3 region has the DNA TGCGCCAGCAGTGGGGCAGCGGGGGGCACAGATACGCAGTATTTT.

About this clonotype itself: A read error may explain this, as a much larger clone is one base away. This chain uses TRBV6-2 or TRBV6-3 with TRBJ2-1; D could derive from TRBD1 or TRBD2 (6 bases each). The DNA end is a closer match to TRBJ2-7, so the J assignment may be wrong. The CDR3 contains 16 residues. CDR1 is MNHEY and CDR2 is SVGEGT in the germline V gene. The CDR3 reads CASSYSTRGWDNEQYF. Here the CDR3 DNA reads TGTGCCAGCAGTTACTCGACGCGGGGTTGGGACAATGAGCAGTACTTC.

On this clonotype itself: Given a much more abundant clone one base away, this may be a read error. The J gene is TRBJ2-7, the V gene TRBV7-6, with a possible D match to TRBD2 (5 bases). Trimming pared 7 bases from V and 1 base from J, leaving 14 bases between. Germline V lookup: CDR1 SGHVS, CDR2 FNYEAQ. The CDR3 sequence is 14 residues long. CDR3 loop: CASNPEGWSYEQYF. The CDR3 bases are TGTGCCAGCAACCCAGAGGGTTGGTCCTACGAGCAGTACTTC.

Details on this clonotype: No DNA is shown, since the ends of the CDR3 on it are uncertain; the CDR3 is the one TCRdb lists. The CDR3 loop reads CISVSEAPTRIAGVPPVSYNKQFF. The chain couples TRBV7-5 to TRBJ2-1; the table's D gene call, TRBD2, was not cross checked with the DNA. TRBV7-5 is reported as a pseudogene. Counting both end residues, the CDR3 totals 24 amino acids.

This clonotype has ten or more counts. The chain is built from TRBV7-9 and TRBJ2-1; TRBD2 matches at 11 bases. The CDR3 consists of 19 residues. CDR1 and CDR2 from the germline V gene are SEHNR and FQNEAQ (reference sequence). V dropped 0 bases and J dropped 0; count of bases not matched to a gene: 7. Written as DNA, the CDR3 is TGTGCCAGCAGCTTAGCTAGCGGGGGGGCCACGAGCTCCTACAATGAGCAGTTCTTC. Protein product: CASSLASGGATSSYNEQFF.

Worth noting for this clonotype: A clone one base away is much larger, so this may be a read error. The gene calls are TRBV12-3 or TRBV12-4 and TRBJ1-1; possible D gene TRBD1, 5 bases. Trimming took 6 bases from V and 2 from J, leaving 16 bases between them. The CDR3 spans 15 residues. CDR3 in amino acids: CASRGPAGINTEAFF. As DNA, the CDR3 is TGTGCCAGCAGGGGGCCGGCAGGAATAAACACTGAAGCTTTCTTT.

This clonotype was detected ten times or more. V is TRBV20-1 and J is TRBJ2-1, with D maybe TRBD1 (6 bases). This CDR3 is built from 13 residues. The germline V and J ends were trimmed by 0 bases and 9 bases, with 12 bases remaining between them. Germline V CDR1 and CDR2: DFQATT, SNEGSKA (reference sequence). In DNA form, the CDR3 reads TGCAGTGCTAGAGAGTGGACAGTCGGTGAGCAGTTCTTC. It is translated as CSAREWTVGEQFF.

This clonotype was counted only a few times. V is TRBV3-1 and J is TRBJ2-3; D ambiguous. The CDR3 is 15 residues long. Germline V gene lookup returns CDR1 LGHDT and CDR2 YNNKEL (reference sequence). V dropped 2 bases and J dropped 2 bases, with 11 bases sitting between them. The CDR3 DNA sequence: TGTGCCAGCAGCCAAAGTGTACATAACACAGATACGCAGTATTTT. This encodes CASSQSVHNTDTQYF.

A single count supports this clonotype. The rearrangement uses TRBV18 and TRBJ1-4; D may be TRBD1 (6 bases). Between the trimmed V and J ends, which lost 4 bases and 0 bases, there was a span of 12 bases. CDR3 length: 16 amino acids. Germline V gives CDR1 KGHSH, CDR2 LQKENI. CDR3 coding DNA: TGTGCCAGCTCACAAAGCCAGGGGACAACTAATGAAAAACTGTTTTTT. It is translated as CASSQSQGTTNEKLFF. The full variable domain, with the rest looked up from reference TRBV18 and TRBJ1-4, is NAGVMQNPRHLVRRRGQEARLRCSPMKGHSHVYWYRQLPEEGLKFMVYLQKENIIDESGMPKERFSAEFPKEGPSILRIQQVVRGDSAAYFCASSQSQGTTNEKLFFGSGTQLSVL.